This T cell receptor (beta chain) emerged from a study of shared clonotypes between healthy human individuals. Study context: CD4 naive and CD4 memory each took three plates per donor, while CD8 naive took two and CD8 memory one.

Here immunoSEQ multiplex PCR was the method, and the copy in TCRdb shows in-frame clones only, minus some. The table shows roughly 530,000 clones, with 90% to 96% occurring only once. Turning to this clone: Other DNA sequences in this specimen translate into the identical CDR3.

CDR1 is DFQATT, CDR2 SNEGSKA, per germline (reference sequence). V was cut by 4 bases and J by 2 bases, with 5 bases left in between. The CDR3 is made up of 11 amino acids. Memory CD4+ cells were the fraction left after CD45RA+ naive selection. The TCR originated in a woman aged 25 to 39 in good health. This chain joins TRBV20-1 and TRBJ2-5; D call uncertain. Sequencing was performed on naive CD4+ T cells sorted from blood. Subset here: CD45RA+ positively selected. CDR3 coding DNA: TGCAGTGCTAATAGGCAAGAGACCCAGTACTTC. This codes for CSANRQETQYF.